This T cell receptor beta chain emerged from a study of control samples from healthy donors and cancer patients. Profiled with immunoSEQ multiplex PCR; TCRdb holds only in-frame clones, not every one. The sample contains about 120,000 clones, more than 70% of which appear only once. The CDR3 has 15 residues. The J segment lost 6 bases and the V segment lost 4 bases, leaving 8 bases of the junction unmatched. Germline V gene lookup returns CDR1 MDHEN and CDR2 SYDVKM. The rearrangement uses TRBV28 and TRBJ1-2; 10 bases match TRBD1. The sample was blood. This TCR derives from a man between 45 and 60 years old in good health. DNA for the CDR3: TGTGCCAGCAGTTCCCCGTCAGGACAGGGGGATGGCTACACCTTC. This encodes CASSSPSGQGDGYTF.